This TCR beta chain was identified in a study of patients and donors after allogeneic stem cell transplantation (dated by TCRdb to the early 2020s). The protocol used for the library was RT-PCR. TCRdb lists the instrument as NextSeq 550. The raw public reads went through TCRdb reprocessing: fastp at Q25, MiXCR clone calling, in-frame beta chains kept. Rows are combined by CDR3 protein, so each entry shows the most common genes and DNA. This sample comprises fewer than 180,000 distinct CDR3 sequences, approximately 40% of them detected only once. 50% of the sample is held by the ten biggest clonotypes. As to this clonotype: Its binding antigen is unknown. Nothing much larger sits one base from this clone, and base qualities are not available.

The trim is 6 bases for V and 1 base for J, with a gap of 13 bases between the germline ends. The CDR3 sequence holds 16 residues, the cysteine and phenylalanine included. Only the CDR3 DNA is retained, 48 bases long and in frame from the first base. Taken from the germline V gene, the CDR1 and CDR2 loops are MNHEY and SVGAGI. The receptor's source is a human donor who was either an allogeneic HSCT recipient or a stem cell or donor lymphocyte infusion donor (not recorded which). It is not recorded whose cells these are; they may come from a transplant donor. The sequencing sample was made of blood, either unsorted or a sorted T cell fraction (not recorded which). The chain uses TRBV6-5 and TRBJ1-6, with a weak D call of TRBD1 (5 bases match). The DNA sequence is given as TGTGCCAGCAGGCGGCGGGGGGGGTCCTATAATTCACCCCTCCACTTT. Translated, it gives CASRRRGGSYNSPLHF.